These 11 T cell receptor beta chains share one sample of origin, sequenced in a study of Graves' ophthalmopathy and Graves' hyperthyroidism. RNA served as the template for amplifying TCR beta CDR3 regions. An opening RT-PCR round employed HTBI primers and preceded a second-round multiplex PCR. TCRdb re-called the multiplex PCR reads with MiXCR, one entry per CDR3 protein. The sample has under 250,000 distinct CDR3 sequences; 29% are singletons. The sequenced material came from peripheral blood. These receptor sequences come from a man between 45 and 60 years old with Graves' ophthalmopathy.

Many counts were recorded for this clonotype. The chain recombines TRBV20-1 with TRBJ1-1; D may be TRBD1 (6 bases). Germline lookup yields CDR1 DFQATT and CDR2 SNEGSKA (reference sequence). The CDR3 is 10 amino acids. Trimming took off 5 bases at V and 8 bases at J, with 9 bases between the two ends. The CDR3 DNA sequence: TGCAGTGCTCCCGACAGGGAAGCTTTCTTT. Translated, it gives CSAPDREAFF.

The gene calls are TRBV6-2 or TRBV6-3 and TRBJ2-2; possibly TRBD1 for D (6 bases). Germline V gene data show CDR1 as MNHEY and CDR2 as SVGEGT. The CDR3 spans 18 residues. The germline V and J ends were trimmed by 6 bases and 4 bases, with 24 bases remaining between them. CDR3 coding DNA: TGTGCCAGCAGAGTAAACAGGGATGGGGGTTTCGGCACCGGGGAGCTGTTTTTT. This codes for CASRVNRDGGFGTGELFF.

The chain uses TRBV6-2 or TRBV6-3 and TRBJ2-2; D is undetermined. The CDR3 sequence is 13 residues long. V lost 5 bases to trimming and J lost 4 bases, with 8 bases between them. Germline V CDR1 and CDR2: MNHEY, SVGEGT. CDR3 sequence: CASSTYSTGELFF. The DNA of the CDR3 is TGTGCCAGCAGTACATACAGCACCGGGGAGCTGTTTTTT.

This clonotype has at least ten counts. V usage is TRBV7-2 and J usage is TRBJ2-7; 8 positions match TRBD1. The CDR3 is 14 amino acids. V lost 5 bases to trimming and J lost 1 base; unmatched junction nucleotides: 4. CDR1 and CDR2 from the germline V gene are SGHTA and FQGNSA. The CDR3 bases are TGTGCCAGCAGCCCCGACAGGGGATCCTACGAGCAGTACTTC. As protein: CASSPDRGSYEQYF.

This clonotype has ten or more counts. The CDR3 sequence is CASSSQIYEQYF. CDR3 in DNA: TGTGCCAGCAGCTCACAGATTTACGAGCAGTACTTC. The chain links TRBV5-5 to TRBJ2-7; no definite D call. The CDR3 is made up of 12 amino acids. Germline V gives CDR1 SGHKS, CDR2 YYEKEE (reference sequence). Trimming took off 3 bases at V and 4 bases at J, with 8 bases between the two ends.

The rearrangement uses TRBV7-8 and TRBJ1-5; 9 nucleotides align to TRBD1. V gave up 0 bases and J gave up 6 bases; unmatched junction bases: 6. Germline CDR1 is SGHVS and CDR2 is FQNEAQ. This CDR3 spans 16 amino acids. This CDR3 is CASSLARDRVRQPQHF. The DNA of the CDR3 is TGTGCCAGCAGCTTAGCCAGGGACAGGGTACGTCAGCCCCAGCATTTT.

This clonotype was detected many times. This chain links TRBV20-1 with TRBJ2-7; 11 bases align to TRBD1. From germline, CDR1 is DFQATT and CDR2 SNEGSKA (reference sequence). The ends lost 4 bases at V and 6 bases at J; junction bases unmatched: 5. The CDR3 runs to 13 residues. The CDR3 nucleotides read TGCAGTGCTACCGGGACAGGGGGTGCCGAGCAGTACTTC. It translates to CSATGTGGAEQYF.

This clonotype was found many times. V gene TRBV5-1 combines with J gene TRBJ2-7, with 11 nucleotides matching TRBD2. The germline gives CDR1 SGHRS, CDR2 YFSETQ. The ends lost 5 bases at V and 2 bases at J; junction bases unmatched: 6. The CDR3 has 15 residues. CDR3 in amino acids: CASSTSGRGAYEQYF. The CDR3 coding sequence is TGCGCCAGCAGTACTAGCGGGAGAGGCGCCTACGAGCAGTACTTC.

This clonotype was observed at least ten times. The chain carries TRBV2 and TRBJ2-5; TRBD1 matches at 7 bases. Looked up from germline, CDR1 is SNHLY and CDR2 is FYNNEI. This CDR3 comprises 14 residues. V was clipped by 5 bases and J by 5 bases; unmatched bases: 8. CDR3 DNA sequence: TGTGCCAGCAGTAGGGACAGCCTGAGGGAGACCCAGTACTTC. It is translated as CASSRDSLRETQYF.

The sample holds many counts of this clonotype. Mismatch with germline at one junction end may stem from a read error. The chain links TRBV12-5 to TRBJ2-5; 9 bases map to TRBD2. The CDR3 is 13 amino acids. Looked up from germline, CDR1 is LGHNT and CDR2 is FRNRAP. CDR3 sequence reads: CASGLITPGLAQF. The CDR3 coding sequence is TGTGCTAGTGGTTTGATTACACCGGGACTAGCTCAGTTC.

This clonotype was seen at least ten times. The CDR3 bases are TGTGCCAGCAGTGAATGGACAGGAACTGCCAACACTGAAGCTTTCTTT. Translating it yields CASSEWTGTANTEAFF. The genes are TRBV2 and TRBJ1-1, with 7 nucleotides matching TRBD1. J lost 2 bases, V lost 2 bases, and 8 bases had no gene match. The germline V gene has CDR1 SNHLY and CDR2 FYNNEI. CDR3 length equals 16 residues.